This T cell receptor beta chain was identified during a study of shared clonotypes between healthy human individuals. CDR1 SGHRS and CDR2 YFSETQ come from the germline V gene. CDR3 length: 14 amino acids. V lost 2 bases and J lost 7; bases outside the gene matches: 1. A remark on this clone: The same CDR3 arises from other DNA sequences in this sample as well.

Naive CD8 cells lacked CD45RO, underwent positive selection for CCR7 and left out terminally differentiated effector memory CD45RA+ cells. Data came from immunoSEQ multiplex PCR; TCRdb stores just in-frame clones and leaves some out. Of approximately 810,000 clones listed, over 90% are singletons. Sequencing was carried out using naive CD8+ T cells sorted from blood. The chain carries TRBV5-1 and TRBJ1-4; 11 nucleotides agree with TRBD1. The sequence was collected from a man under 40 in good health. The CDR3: CASSFGTGGEKLFF. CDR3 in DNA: TGCGCCAGCAGCTTCGGGACAGGGGGTGAAAAACTGTTTTTT.